Each of the 24 T cell receptor beta chains below was sequenced from the same sample in a study of blood T cells in healthy people across ages. Primers used in a second PCR of roughly 6 to 12 cycles were a sample-barcoded 5' primer and a J-beta primer mix. TCRdb itself ran the 5' RACE reads through MiXCR, one entry per CDR3 protein. This table holds about 540,000 distinct CDR3 sequences, 24% found once. Another study also made use of these data, one on T cells of mothers and their children.

Sequencing used blood. Receptors originate from a boy younger than 18 in good health.

This clonotype occurred a few times. This CDR3 is CASSLEGAWEETQYF. As DNA, the CDR3 is TGTGCCAGCAGCTTAGAAGGGGCCTGGGAGGAGACCCAGTACTTC. This rearrangement joins TRBV7-2 to TRBJ2-5; perhaps D is TRBD1 or TRBD2 (5 bases each). V was trimmed by 1 base and J by 5 bases, leaving 14 bases between them. The germline CDR1 and CDR2 sequences are SGHTA and FQGNSA. The CDR3 contains 15 residues.

The rearrangement uses TRBV6-2 or TRBV6-3 and TRBJ2-7, with 10 positions matching TRBD2. The junction had 11 bases not matched to a gene; V was cut back by 8 bases and J by 7 bases. This CDR3 contains 14 residues. Germline loops: CDR1 MNHEY, CDR2 SVGEGT. CDR3 protein: CASESSGRAEEQYF. In DNA, the CDR3 is TGTGCCAGCGAGAGCAGCGGGAGGGCCGAAGAGCAGTACTTC.

This clonotype was counted a few times. The chain is built from TRBV15 and TRBJ1-4, with unresolved D. Between the trimmed V and J ends, which lost 1 base and 0 bases, there was a span of 9 bases. The V gene's germline CDR1 is LNHNV and CDR2 YYDKDF (reference sequence). The CDR3 runs 16 residues. CDR3 region: CATSRGPGSTNEKLFF. DNA of the CDR3: TGTGCCACCAGCAGAGGGCCCGGTTCAACTAATGAAAAACTGTTTTTT.

This clonotype was counted only a few times. The V and J genes are TRBV4-3 and TRBJ2-7; 11 nucleotides align to TRBD1. Germline V CDR1 and CDR2: LGHNA, YSLEER. The CDR3 covers 16 residues. V lost 3 bases and J lost 3; bases outside the gene matches: 7. CDR3 nucleotide sequence: TGCGCCAGCAGCCACGCAGCGGGACAGGGGGTCTACGAGCAGTACTTC. Residues: CASSHAAGQGVYEQYF.

The chain has TRBV7-6 and TRBJ2-4, with a weak D call TRBD2 (7 bases). The CDR3 has 14 amino acids. The germline V gene encodes CDR1 SGHVS and CDR2 FNYEAQ. V was cut by 4 bases and J by 12 bases, with 19 bases left in between. The CDR3 DNA reads as TGTGCCAGCAGCTCCCAGGATGGCGGGGGCAATCAGTACTTC. This sequence encodes CASSSQDGGGNQYF.

Only a few counts were recorded for this clonotype. This chain links TRBV7-3 with TRBJ2-5; 16 bases fit TRBD2. The CDR3 has 17 residues. After removal of 5 bases from V and 4 bases from J, the junction contained 7 bases not matched to a gene. Germline values: CDR1 SGHTA, CDR2 FQGTGA. As DNA, the CDR3 is TGTGCCAGCAGCCCCCAGGGACTAGCGGGGGGGGTAGAGACCCAGTACTTC. Protein sequence: CASSPQGLAGGVETQYF.

In this sample, this clonotype turned up once. V and J are TRBV7-2 and TRBJ2-3; D may be TRBD2 (6 bases). The CDR3 consists of 13 residues. Trimming cost V 9 bases and J 4 bases, with 14 bases left between them. Germline V CDR1 and CDR2: SGHTA, FQGNSA. DNA of the CDR3: TGTGCCAGTATGGACTACTTGGCAGATACGCAGTATTTT. It translates to CASMDYLADTQYF.

This clonotype has a handful of counts. This sequence joins TRBV18 and TRBJ2-5; D possibly corresponds to TRBD2 (7 bases). V lost 8 bases, J lost 1 base, and 17 bases lay in between. The CDR3 covers 15 residues. Per germline, CDR1 KGHSH and CDR2 LQKENI. DNA of the CDR3: TGTGCCAGCACGACGGGACGGGGGGCCCAAGAGACCCAGTACTTC. It codes for CASTTGRGAQETQYF.

The gene calls are TRBV11-1 and TRBJ1-1; D remains unclear. Per the germline V gene, CDR1 is SGHAT and CDR2 is FQDESV (reference sequence). The CDR3 length is 12 residues. The germline V and J ends were trimmed by 4 bases and 8 bases, with 11 bases remaining between them. The CDR3 here is CASSSGRKEAFF. The CDR3 bases are TGTGCCAGCAGCTCCGGACGGAAAGAAGCTTTCTTT. Using reference TRBV11-1 and TRBJ1-1 for the parts outside the CDR3, the full variable domain is EAEVAQSPRYKITEKSQAVAFWCDPISGHATLYWYRQILGQGPELLVQFQDESVVDDSQLPKDRFSAERLKGVDSTLKIQPAELGDSAMYLCASSSGRKEAFFGQGTRLTVV.

This chain connects TRBV7-3 to TRBJ2-7, with D uncertain. Germline CDR1 SGHTA, CDR2 FQGTGA. There are 15 residues in the CDR3. Trimming pared 8 bases from V and 4 bases from J, leaving 21 bases between. The CDR3 protein is CASRKPIAETYEQYF. The CDR3 DNA is TGTGCCAGCCGGAAACCTATAGCTGAAACTTACGAGCAGTACTTC.

This clonotype has ten or more counts. The gene calls are TRBV27 and TRBJ2-2, with 7 positions matching TRBD1. Germline V CDR1 and CDR2: MNHEY, SMNVEV (reference sequence). Unmatched junction bases numbered 13, after V lost 8 bases and J lost 7 bases. This CDR3 is 15 amino acids long. CDR3 nucleotide sequence: TGTGCCAGCCGAGGCGACAGGGTGGAGGTCGGGGAGCTGTTTTTT. Its protein product is CASRGDRVEVGELFF.

This clonotype came up a few times. The chain's CDR3 is CSASDWGPYNEQFF. The CDR3 DNA is TGCAGTGCTAGTGATTGGGGACCCTACAATGAGCAGTTCTTC. J is TRBJ2-1 and V is TRBV20-1; the D call may be TRBD1 or TRBD2 (5 bases each). Trimming took 3 bases from V and 2 from J, leaving 11 bases between them. The CDR3 consists of 14 residues. Per germline, CDR1 DFQATT and CDR2 SNEGSKA (reference sequence).

This clonotype was counted only a few times. This chain joins TRBV3-1 and TRBJ2-1; TRBD2 might be the D (5 bases). The CDR3 is made up of 18 amino acids. Trimming stripped 3 bases from V and 7 bases from J, with 25 bases between. Germline values: CDR1 LGHDT, CDR2 YNNKEL (reference sequence). The CDR3 loop is CASSHFSAQGSSGNEQFF. DNA for the CDR3: TGTGCCAGCAGCCATTTTTCCGCCCAAGGCTCATCGGGGAATGAGCAGTTCTTC.

The chain recombines TRBV5-1 with TRBJ1-2, with a weak D call TRBD1 (6 bases). This CDR3 is built from 14 residues. The V gene lost 2 bases and the J gene lost 4 bases, with 12 bases spanning the gap. The germline V gene has CDR1 SGHRS and CDR2 YFSETQ. In DNA, the CDR3 is TGCGCCAGCAGCTTAGGGGGGGGAGTCTATGGCTACACCTTC. This translates into CASSLGGGVYGYTF.

This chain's CDR3 is CASLTPTGELFF. CDR3 nucleotide sequence: TGTGCCAGTCTAACCCCCACCGGGGAGCTGTTTTTT. This sequence joins TRBV19 and TRBJ2-2, with D uncertain. The germline V gene encodes CDR1 LNHDA and CDR2 SQIVND (reference sequence). Trimming took 8 bases from V and 4 from J, leaving 8 bases between them. The CDR3 loop spans 12 amino acids.

The chain uses TRBV4-3 and TRBJ2-1; 7 bases line up with TRBD1. CDR3 length: 17 residues. V trimming: 2 bases; J trimming: 1 base; junction bases outside the gene matches: 8. In germline, CDR1 is LGHNA, CDR2 YSLEER. The CDR3 loop reads CASSQSPDRLSYNEQFF. The CDR3 DNA reads TGCGCCAGCAGCCAATCCCCGGACAGGCTTTCCTACAATGAGCAGTTCTTC.

The chain couples TRBV5-6 to TRBJ2-5, with 13 positions matching TRBD2. The V segment lost 4 bases and the J segment 5 bases; nucleotides outside the gene matches: 5. The germline V gene encodes CDR1 SGHDT and CDR2 YYEEEE. CDR3 length equals 15 residues. CDR3 DNA sequence: TGTGCCAGCAGCCTAGGGACTAGCGGGACGGAGACCCAGTACTTC. Translated, it gives CASSLGTSGTETQYF.

This clonotype was detected only a few times. This chain links TRBV28 with TRBJ2-5; 8 nucleotides agree with TRBD1. V was pared by 5 bases and J by 11 bases, with 7 bases of the junction left unmatched. The CDR3 is 12 amino acids. Germline CDR1 MDHEN, CDR2 SYDVKM. In nucleotides, the CDR3 is TGTGCCAGCAGTACCCTTAACAGGGGGCAGTACTTC. Its translation is CASSTLNRGQYF.

This clonotype was found a few times. V usage is TRBV2 and J usage is TRBJ1-2, with 12 bases fitting TRBD1. The trim removed 6 bases at V and 8 bases at J, leaving 7 bases unmatched. The germline V gene has CDR1 SNHLY and CDR2 FYNNEI. This CDR3 contains 14 residues. The CDR3 region is CASRNPGTGGGYTF. DNA for the CDR3: TGTGCCAGCAGGAACCCCGGGACAGGGGGCGGCTACACCTTC.

The chain uses TRBV11-2 and TRBJ1-4; 7 bases match TRBD1. The CDR3 totals 14 residues. CDR1 is SGHAT, CDR2 FQNNGV, per germline. Trimming took 6 bases from V and 3 from J; bases not matched to a gene: 4. The CDR3 loop reads CASRSTGSNEKLFF. The CDR3 nucleotides read TGTGCCAGCAGGTCGACAGGGTCTAATGAAAAACTGTTTTTT. Variable domain in full (rest from reference TRBV11-2 and TRBJ1-4): EAGVAQSPRYKIIEKRQSVAFWCNPISGHATLYWYQQILGQGPKLLIQFQNNGVVDDSQLPKDRFSAERLKGVDSTLKIQPAKLEDSAVYLCASRSTGSNEKLFFGSGTQLSVL.

This clonotype was seen repeatedly, ten times or more. The gene calls are TRBV6-2 or TRBV6-3 and TRBJ2-5, with D perhaps TRBD2 (6 bases). Trimming removed 6 bases from V and 5 bases from J, with 16 bases in between. In germline, CDR1 is MNHEY, CDR2 SVGEGT. CDR3 size: 14 residues. CDR3 coding DNA: TGTGCCAGCAGCAACCGCGGGGACGTTGAGACCCAGTACTTC. This translates into CASSNRGDVETQYF.

This clonotype has only a few counts. The chain couples TRBV3-1 to TRBJ1-1, with a tentative D call TRBD1 (5 bases). The CDR3 sequence is 16 residues long. The V gene lost 4 bases and the J gene lost 1 base, with 16 bases spanning the gap. Germline CDR1 LGHDT, CDR2 YNNKEL (reference sequence). In DNA form, the CDR3 reads TGTGCCAGCAGCCCCGCCCGGAAAGGGGCGAACACTGAAGCTTTCTTT. Amino acids: CASSPARKGANTEAFF.

Ten or more counts support this clonotype. The gene calls are TRBV7-2 and TRBJ2-3, with D hard to call. V gave up 1 base and J gave up 4 bases, with 6 bases separating them. The CDR3 spans 13 residues. In germline, CDR1 is SGHTA, CDR2 FQGNSA. CDR3 nucleotide sequence: TGTGCCAGCAGCTTAGGGCAGGCAGATACGCAGTATTTT. As protein: CASSLGQADTQYF.

This clonotype has ten or more counts. The chain combines TRBV7-9 with TRBJ1-4, with 9 bases matching TRBD1. CDR1 SEHNR and CDR2 FQNEAQ come from the germline V gene (reference sequence). The ends lost 1 base at V and 5 bases at J; junction bases unmatched: 2. The CDR3 length is 15 residues. CDR3: CASSLDRGQNEKLFF. The CDR3, as DNA: TGTGCCAGCAGCTTAGACAGGGGGCAGAATGAAAAACTGTTTTTT.